Each of the 29 T cell receptor beta chains below was sequenced from the same sample in a study of T cell repertoires in aging, cancer and after chemotherapy. Multiplex touch-down PCR with TRB-A/B primers amplified rearranged V-D-J TRB sequences. One entry per CDR3 protein, called by TCRdb with MiXCR from the multiplex PCR reads. The table records 6,500 to 9,500 distinct CDR3 sequences, 20% to 25% of them present only once. Peripheral blood genomic DNA, not sorted cells or RNA, was the template. Sequencing was done on a sample of blood. The receptors here all came from a human donor with a blood cancer.

The V call is TRBV6-5, the J call TRBJ2-1; 11 bases fit TRBD2. The CDR3 has 15 amino acids. J lost 5 bases, V lost 2 bases, and 2 bases had no gene match. Germline V CDR1 and CDR2: MNHEY, SVGAGI. The chain's CDR3 is CASSYLAGGDNEQFF. CDR3 DNA sequence: TGTGCCAGCAGTTACCTAGCGGGGGGAGACAATGAGCAGTTCTTC.

In its sample, this clonotype was seen a few times. The chain combines TRBV28 with TRBJ2-7; D possibly corresponds to TRBD2 (6 bases). This CDR3 contains 15 residues. V gave up 5 bases and J gave up 3 bases, with 17 bases separating them. Germline V lookup: CDR1 MDHEN, CDR2 SYDVKM. CDR3 amino acids: CASSPGIRELYEQYF. Here the CDR3 DNA reads TGTGCCAGCAGTCCCGGTATCCGGGAGCTCTACGAGCAGTACTTC.

This clonotype was observed a few times. The rearrangement joins TRBV6-1 to TRBJ1-1; the D gene is possibly TRBD1 (6 bases). The CDR3 covers 15 residues. Between the trimmed V and J ends, which lost 3 bases and 5 bases, there was a span of 16 bases. The germline V gene encodes CDR1 MNHNS and CDR2 SASEGT. The DNA for the CDR3 is TGTGCCAGCAGTGATTTAGACAGGCCTAGGACTGAAGCTTTCTTT. Translation gives CASSDLDRPRTEAFF.

This clonotype is classed as medium-sized (0.01 to 0.1%). The chain recombines TRBV27 with TRBJ1-2; D not certain. The CDR3 is made up of 12 amino acids. CDR1 and CDR2 from the germline V gene are MNHEY and SMNVEV (reference sequence). V lost 6 bases to trimming and J lost 5 bases, with 10 bases between them. CDR3 amino acids: CASRGSAYGYTF. CDR3 in DNA: TGTGCCAGCAGAGGGTCGGCTTATGGCTACACCTTC.

This clonotype is medium-sized (0.01 to 0.1%) in the sample. The rearrangement uses TRBV27 and TRBJ2-1, with 11 bases identical to TRBD2. The CDR3 has 16 residues. V gave up 0 bases and J gave up 4 bases; unmatched junction bases: 2. Germline V gene lookup returns CDR1 MNHEY and CDR2 SMNVEV (reference sequence). CDR3 protein: CASSLSLAGVYNEQFF. DNA of the CDR3: TGTGCCAGCAGTTTATCACTAGCGGGAGTATACAATGAGCAGTTCTTC.

This clonotype is medium-sized within its sample. The chain links TRBV6-1 to TRBJ1-5, with 7 bases aligning to TRBD1. V dropped 2 bases and J dropped 1; count of bases not matched to a gene: 2. Germline assignment: CDR1 MNHNS and CDR2 SASEGT. The CDR3 covers 15 residues. The chain's CDR3 is CASSEQGGSNQPQHF. The CDR3 coding sequence is TGTGCCAGCAGTGAACAGGGGGGGAGCAATCAGCCCCAGCATTTT.

This clonotype showed up many times. This chain links TRBV7-9 with TRBJ2-2, with TRBD1 as a possible D gene (6 bases). Germline V gives CDR1 SEHNR, CDR2 FQNEAQ (reference sequence). The CDR3 consists of 14 residues. V was cut by 8 bases and J by 7 bases, with 17 bases left in between. This CDR3 reads CASPAVQGIGELFF. The CDR3 DNA is TGTGCCAGCCCCGCGGTACAGGGTATCGGGGAGCTGTTTTTT.

The chain couples TRBV7-2 to TRBJ2-1; D ambiguous. Trimming cost V 4 bases and J 3 bases, with 7 bases left between them. CDR3 length: 13 residues. Germline CDR1 reads SGHTA; CDR2 reads FQGNSA. The CDR3 nucleotides read TGTGCCAGCAGCTCCTCGGACTACAATGAGCAGTTCTTC. As protein: CASSSSDYNEQFF.

This clonotype counts as medium-sized. CDR3 region: CAWSPLTDYNEQFF. For the CDR3, the DNA is TGTGCCTGGAGTCCCCTGACCGACTACAATGAGCAGTTCTTC. V is TRBV30 and J is TRBJ2-1, with no clear D. Germline V CDR1 and CDR2: GTSNPN, SVGIG (reference sequence). Trimming pared 2 bases from V and 3 bases from J, leaving 11 bases between. This CDR3 contains 14 residues.

The chain couples TRBV5-4 to TRBJ2-1; 11 bases are shared with TRBD2. The CDR3 loop spans 15 amino acids. J was trimmed by 6 bases and V by 0 bases; bases with no gene match: 2. CDR1 SGHNT and CDR2 YYREEE come from the germline V gene (reference sequence). The DNA of the CDR3 is TGTGCCAGCAGCTTGGGACTAGCGGGAATCAATGAGCAGTTCTTC. Protein: CASSLGLAGINEQFF.

This clonotype was counted a few times. The CDR3 loop reads CSAEDSSYNEQFF. Here the CDR3 DNA reads TGCAGTGCCGAGGACAGTTCCTACAATGAGCAGTTCTTC. The chain has TRBV20-1 and TRBJ2-1; a possible D gene is TRBD1 (6 bases). Germline V gives CDR1 DFQATT, CDR2 SNEGSKA (reference sequence). V was cut by 6 bases and J by 1 base, with 10 bases left in between. The length of the CDR3 is 13 residues.

The J gene is TRBJ2-2, the V gene TRBV7-9, with 15 nucleotides matching TRBD2. The CDR3 runs 18 residues. CDR1 is SEHNR, CDR2 FQNEAQ, per germline (reference sequence). The trim removed 5 bases at V and 3 bases at J, leaving 7 bases unmatched. In DNA, the CDR3 is TGTGCCAGCAGCCCCAAGGGACTAGCGGGGGGACACACCGGGGAGCTGTTTTTT. Protein sequence: CASSPKGLAGGHTGELFF. Complete variable domain (other parts from reference TRBV7-9 and TRBJ2-2): DTGVSQNPRHKITKRGQNVTFRCDPISEHNRLYWYRQTLGQGPEFLTYFQNEAQLEKSRLLSDRFSAERPKGSFSTLEIQRTEQGDSAMYLCASSPKGLAGGHTGELFFGEGSRLTVL.

This clonotype is labeled as medium-sized. The chain combines TRBV10-3 with TRBJ2-1, with TRBD2 identical over 9 bases. The CDR3 covers 14 residues. With V trimmed by 3 bases and J by 7 bases, 4 bases remained unmatched. Germline V lookup: CDR1 ENHRY, CDR2 SYGVKD. CDR3 residues: CAISESGGPNEQFF. The CDR3 nucleotides read TGTGCCATCAGTGAAAGCGGGGGGCCTAATGAGCAGTTCTTC.

This clonotype was picked up a small number of times. The genes are TRBV12-3 or TRBV12-4 and TRBJ1-2, with D unresolved. The CDR3 loop spans 13 amino acids. V was clipped by 1 base and J by 4 bases, with 7 bases between them. CDR3 region: CASSLGGLYGYTF. The CDR3 coding sequence is TGTGCCAGCAGTTTAGGAGGACTCTATGGCTACACCTTC.

This clonotype showed up just a few times. The chain joins TRBV5-4 to TRBJ2-3; the D call may be TRBD1 or TRBD2 (6 bases each). The CDR3 spans 15 residues. The germline V gene has CDR1 SGHNT and CDR2 YYREEE (reference sequence). Deletions cut 0 bases from V and 3 bases from J, with 11 bases between. Written as DNA, the CDR3 is TGTGCCAGCAGCTTGGAGGGGGGCGAGACAGATACGCAGTATTTT. Protein sequence: CASSLEGGETDTQYF.

This clonotype is termed medium-sized (0.01 to 0.1%). This sequence joins TRBV12-3 or TRBV12-4 and TRBJ2-3; tentative D call: TRBD1 (5 bases). V was shortened by 3 bases and J by 2 bases, with 12 bases between the two germline ends. CDR3 size: 15 residues. The CDR3 coding sequence is TGTGCCAGCAGTTTGGGGCAGGGCCCCACAGATACGCAGTATTTT. Encoded protein: CASSLGQGPTDTQYF.

This rearrangement joins TRBV19 to TRBJ2-1; a possible D gene is TRBD1 (5 bases). Trimming shortened V by 4 bases and J by 2 bases, and 6 bases separated the two germline ends. This CDR3 comprises 13 residues. Germline values: CDR1 LNHDA, CDR2 SQIVND (reference sequence). The chain's CDR3 is CASSTGTYNEQFF. The DNA of the CDR3 is TGTGCCAGTAGTACAGGGACCTACAATGAGCAGTTCTTC. The full variable domain, with the rest looked up from reference TRBV19 and TRBJ2-1, is DGGITQSPKYLFRKEGQNVTLSCEQNLNHDAMYWYRQDPGQGLRLIYYSQIVNDFQKGDIAEGYSVSREKKESFPLTVTSAQKNPTAFYLCASSTGTYNEQFFGPGTRLTVL.

V usage is TRBV20-1 and J usage is TRBJ1-5; possible D gene TRBD1, 6 bases. This CDR3 is 14 amino acids long. CDR1 DFQATT and CDR2 SNEGSKA come from the germline V gene (reference sequence). Trimming pared 4 bases from V and 5 bases from J, leaving 15 bases between. The DNA for the CDR3 is TGCAGTGCTAAGGGGCCAGGGGTGGATCAGCCCCAGCATTTT. Translated, it gives CSAKGPGVDQPQHF.

This clonotype was seen more than once but under ten times. This chain links TRBV6-5 with TRBJ1-1; D unclear. V lost 4 bases and J lost 3, with 6 bases in between. The CDR3 has 12 amino acids. Germline assignment: CDR1 MNHEY and CDR2 SVGAGI. The CDR3 nucleotides read TGTGCCAGCAGTTCCCAGGACACTGAAGCTTTCTTT. Translating it yields CASSSQDTEAFF.

The chain carries TRBV27 and TRBJ1-1; TRBD1 matches at 8 bases. The CDR3 spans 15 residues. CDR1 MNHEY and CDR2 SMNVEV come from the germline V gene (reference sequence). The V and J ends lost 2 bases and 4 bases, in that order; junction bases with no gene match: 6. This CDR3 is CASSLRGQVTTEAFF. CDR3 nucleotide sequence: TGTGCCAGCAGTTTAAGGGGACAGGTTACCACTGAAGCTTTCTTT.

By share of the sample, this clonotype is medium-sized. This sequence joins TRBV6-2 or TRBV6-3 and TRBJ1-1, with D uncertain. The CDR3 has 11 amino acids. Germline V gene sequence: CDR1 MNHEY, CDR2 SVGEGT. The V end was cut by 5 bases, the J end by 4 bases, with 5 bases between. Here the CDR3 reads CASSQGTEAFF. CDR3 nucleotide sequence: TGTGCCAGCAGTCAAGGCACTGAAGCTTTCTTT.

In its sample, this clonotype was seen once. The V and J genes are TRBV11-1 and TRBJ1-4, with a possible D match to TRBD1 (5 bases). V dropped 7 bases and J dropped 7 bases, with 19 bases sitting between them. CDR1 and CDR2 from the germline V gene are SGHAT and FQDESV (reference sequence). The CDR3 contains 15 residues. The CDR3 sequence is CASIKDGAQIEKLFF. The CDR3 DNA is TGTGCCAGCATTAAAGACGGGGCGCAAATTGAAAAACTGTTTTTT.

This clonotype was detected a few times. The V call is TRBV20-1, the J call TRBJ1-4; D not certain. Trimming removed 1 base from V and 0 bases from J, with 3 bases in between. From germline, CDR1 is DFQATT and CDR2 SNEGSKA (reference sequence). This CDR3 contains 13 residues. The DNA for the CDR3 is TGCAGTGCTAGAGGTCCAACTAATGAAAAACTGTTTTTT. Its translation is CSARGPTNEKLFF.

This chain joins TRBV20-1 and TRBJ2-7; D possibly corresponds to TRBD2 (5 bases). The germline V gene has CDR1 DFQATT and CDR2 SNEGSKA (reference sequence). CDR3 size: 15 residues. With 0 bases removed from V and 7 bases from J, the gap between germline ends came to 19 bases. CDR3 nucleotide sequence: TGCAGTGCTAGAGATAGGGTCGGCGGGTTCGGGGAGCAGTACTTC. Translated: CSARDRVGGFGEQYF.

This clonotype has a handful of counts. The chain is built from TRBV7-2 and TRBJ1-4, with D perhaps TRBD1 (5 bases). The V end lost 1 base, the J end lost 8 bases, and 14 bases lay between the germline ends. This CDR3 spans 15 amino acids. Germline V gives CDR1 SGHTA, CDR2 FQGNSA. The CDR3 loop reads CASSLGGAMGEKLFF. Written as DNA, the CDR3 is TGTGCCAGCAGCTTAGGTGGGGCTATGGGGGAAAAACTGTTTTTT.

This clonotype was seen a few times. The rearrangement links TRBV14 to TRBJ1-5, with D perhaps matching TRBD1 (6 bases). Looked up from germline, CDR1 is SGHDN and CDR2 is FVKESK. This CDR3 has 11 residues. The CDR3 spells CGKGVDQPQHF. DNA of the CDR3: TGTGGTAAGGGGGTGGATCAGCCCCAGCATTTT.

The chain couples TRBV28 to TRBJ1-1, with D tentatively TRBD1 (5 bases). The V end lost 3 bases, the J end lost 10 bases, and 15 bases lay between the germline ends. Germline V gene lookup returns CDR1 MDHEN and CDR2 SYDVKM. The CDR3 is 13 residues long. Here the CDR3 DNA reads TGTGCCAGCAGTTTGGGCAGGGTGGTTGGAGCTTTCTTT. Encoded protein: CASSLGRVVGAFF.

In its sample, this clonotype ranks as medium-sized (0.01 to 0.1%). The chain couples TRBV30 to TRBJ2-3; 11 bases agree with TRBD2. CDR1 and CDR2 from the germline V gene are GTSNPN and SVGIG (reference sequence). V gave up 8 bases and J gave up 0 bases; unmatched junction bases: 7. This CDR3 comprises 15 residues. The CDR3 nucleotides read TGTGCCGGCGGGACTAGCGGTTCTAGCACAGATACGCAGTATTTT. Its protein product is CAGGTSGSSTDTQYF. The variable domain in full, with the rest retrieved from reference TRBV30 and TRBJ2-3, is SQTIHQWPATLVQPVGSPLSLECTVEGTSNPNLYWYRQAAGRGLQLLFYSVGIGQISSEVPQNLSASRPQDRQFILSSKKLLLSDSGFYLCAGGTSGSSTDTQYFGPGTRLTVL.

This clonotype is medium-sized (0.01 to 0.1%) by share. The rearrangement links TRBV6-2 or TRBV6-3 to TRBJ2-3; D remains unclear. Trimming pared 0 bases from V and 1 base from J, leaving 11 bases between. Germline V gene sequence: CDR1 MNHEY, CDR2 SVGEGT. CDR3 size: 16 residues. CDR3 DNA sequence: TGTGCCAGCAGTTACTCGCCCCGGGCGGGCACAGATACGCAGTATTTT. Its translation is CASSYSPRAGTDTQYF.